The clone carrying this T cell receptor beta chain has only one observation. The source of the sample is a study of blood T cell repertoires in COVID-19. The assay was immunoSEQ multiplex PCR, and TCRdb's table has in-frame clones only and misses some. This sample has roughly 500,000 clones, with roughly 90% found just once. The CDR3 length is 14 residues. Germline loops: CDR1 SQVTM, CDR2 ANQGSEA. J lost 1 base, V lost 7 bases, and 7 bases had no gene match. Clinical history as reported by participants underpinned cohort assignment. Recovered participants had two consecutive negative NP/OP PCR tests, healthcare professional clearance, or symptom resolution.

The chain employs TRBV29-1 and TRBJ2-3, with TRBD2 matching 8 bases. The receptor comes from a woman aged 40 to 49 who had recovered from COVID-19. Sequences were obtained from PBMCs or T cells enriched from blood (not recorded which). The CDR3 bases are TGCAGCGCTGACGCCGGGGGGGGCACAGATACGCAGTATTTT. Its protein product is CSADAGGGTDTQYF.